This T cell receptor (beta chain) comes out of a study of T cell changes during pregnancy in multiple sclerosis. This CDR3 comprises 15 residues. With 0 bases clipped from V and 6 bases from J, the junction kept 1 base outside the gene matches. The germline V gene encodes CDR1 LGHNA and CDR2 YNFKEQ. Profiled with immunoSEQ multiplex PCR; TCRdb holds only in-frame clones, not every one. The sample lists just under 35,000 clones, roughly 93% seen once, with 3.5% to 5.5% in the top ten. The chain couples TRBV4-2 to TRBJ1-6, with 8 bases aligning to TRBD1. The receptor was derived from a female donor in good health, enrolled as a control in a pregnancy study. The specimen was peripheral blood, collected in the second trimester of pregnancy. CDR3: CASSQDGTGNSPLHF. CDR3 nucleotide sequence: TGTGCCAGCAGCCAAGATGGGACAGGTAATTCACCCCTCCACTTT.